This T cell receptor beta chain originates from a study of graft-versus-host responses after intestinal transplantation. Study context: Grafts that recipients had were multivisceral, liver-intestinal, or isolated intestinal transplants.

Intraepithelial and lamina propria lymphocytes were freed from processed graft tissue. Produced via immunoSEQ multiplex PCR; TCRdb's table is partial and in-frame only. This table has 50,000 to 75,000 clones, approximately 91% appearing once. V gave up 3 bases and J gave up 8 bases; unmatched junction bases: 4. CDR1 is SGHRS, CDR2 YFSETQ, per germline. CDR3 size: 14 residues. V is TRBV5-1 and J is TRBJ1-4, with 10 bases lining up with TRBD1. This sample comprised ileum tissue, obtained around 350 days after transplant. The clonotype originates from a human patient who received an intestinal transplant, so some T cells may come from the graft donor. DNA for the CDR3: TGCGCCAGCAGCTGGGGACAGGGGTCGGAAAAACTGTTTTTT. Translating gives CASSWGQGSEKLFF.